The present T cell receptor beta chain was sequenced within a study of control samples from healthy donors and cancer patients. With 8 bases removed from V and 1 base from J, the gap between germline ends came to 11 bases. The CDR3 length is 13 residues. Germline assignment: CDR1 SNHLY and CDR2 FYNNEI. TCRdb keeps only in-frame clones here, not all; method: immunoSEQ multiplex PCR. The sample has about 130,000 clones; 85% to 95% are singletons. V gene TRBV2 combines with J gene TRBJ1-1; no clear D. This clonotype was sampled from a man in his fifties or sixties with colorectal cancer. Material: PBMCs. In DNA, the CDR3 is TGTGCCAGCGTTCTTAGGCAGAACACTGAAGCTTTCTTT. Its translation: CASVLRQNTEAFF. The entire variable domain, with the rest obtained from reference TRBV2 and TRBJ1-1, is as follows: EPEVTQTPSHQVTQMGQEVILRCVPISNHLYFYWYRQILGQKVEFLVSFYNNEISEKSEIFDDQFSVERPDGSNFTLKIRSTKLEDSAMYFCASVLRQNTEAFFGQGTRLTVV.